A single sample is the source of the 20 T cell receptor beta chains below, sequenced in a study of cytomegalovirus exposure and HLA in healthy donors. Vbeta (60) and Jbeta (13) primers were used in the PCR. The data were produced by immunoSEQ multiplex PCR, yet TCRdb's version contains in-frame clones alone and is incomplete. Seen here are approximately 120,000 clones, about 74% observed once, and the top ten hold 4% to 5%. Sequenced: PBMCs. The receptor set was obtained from a woman aged 45-65 years in good health and CMV-seropositive.

V gene TRBV2 combines with J gene TRBJ2-2, with TRBD2 as a possible D gene (6 bases). The CDR3 extends over 14 amino acids. The germline V gene encodes CDR1 SNHLY and CDR2 FYNNEI. V was shortened by 6 bases and J by 1 base, with 9 bases between the two germline ends. The CDR3 sequence: CASRPGENTGELFF. Here the CDR3 DNA reads TGTGCCAGCAGGCCGGGGGAGAACACCGGGGAGCTGTTTTTT.

The chain has TRBV19 and TRBJ2-1, with 8 positions matching TRBD2. There are 13 residues in the CDR3. J was trimmed by 6 bases and V by 5 bases; bases with no gene match: 3. Germline V gene lookup returns CDR1 LNHDA and CDR2 SQIVND (reference sequence). The CDR3 nucleotides are TGTGCCAGTAGTCCGGGACTAGTCAATGAGCAGTTCTTC. This encodes CASSPGLVNEQFF.

The V call is TRBV5-1, the J call TRBJ2-7; 8 positions agree with TRBD2. This CDR3 has 13 amino acids. The J segment lost 4 bases and the V segment lost 3 bases, leaving 3 bases of the junction unmatched. In germline, CDR1 is SGHRS, CDR2 YFSETQ. CDR3 DNA sequence: TGCGCCAGCAGCTATAGCGGGGATTACGAGCAGTACTTC. Translating gives CASSYSGDYEQYF.

The V and J genes are TRBV6-5 and TRBJ1-5, with no clear D. V gave up 7 bases and J gave up 4 bases, with 14 bases separating them. CDR1 and CDR2 from the germline V gene are MNHEY and SVGAGI. This CDR3 region has 14 residues. For the CDR3, the DNA is TGTGCCAGCAAAGCGGGGTCTCGGAATCAGCCCCAGCATTTT. Translating gives CASKAGSRNQPQHF.

The chain recombines TRBV10-3 with TRBJ2-1; 10 bases match TRBD2. V trimming: 3 bases; J trimming: 4 bases; junction bases outside the gene matches: 12. The CDR3 covers 18 residues. In germline, CDR1 is ENHRY, CDR2 SYGVKD. The CDR3 DNA reads as TGTGCCATCAGTGATAGTCCTAGCGGGGGAACCATTTACAATGAGCAGTTCTTC. Amino acid sequence: CAISDSPSGGTIYNEQFF.

V gene TRBV19 combines with J gene TRBJ2-2, with D hard to call. Germline V gene sequence: CDR1 LNHDA, CDR2 SQIVND (reference sequence). V gave up 5 bases and J gave up 6 bases, with 7 bases separating them. The CDR3 is 12 amino acids. Written as DNA, the CDR3 is TGTGCCAGTAGTTCCCGGGCCGGGGAGCTGTTTTTT. Amino acid sequence: CASSSRAGELFF.

This clone has more than one count but fewer than ten. This CDR3 is CASSLIQGTDEQYF. The CDR3 nucleotides are TGTGCCAGCAGCTTAATTCAGGGTACTGACGAGCAGTACTTC. V gene TRBV7-3 combines with J gene TRBJ2-7; D is possibly TRBD1 (5 bases). Germline V gene sequence: CDR1 SGHTA, CDR2 FQGTGA. With 1 base removed from V and 5 bases from J, the gap between germline ends came to 12 bases. This CDR3 is 14 amino acids long. Combining the CDR3 with reference TRBV7-3 and TRBJ2-7 gives the whole variable domain GAGVSQTPSNKVTEKGKYVELRCDPISGHTALYWYRQSLGQGPEFLIYFQGTGAADDSGLPNDRFFAVRPEGSVSTLKIQRTERGDSAVYLCASSLIQGTDEQYFGPGTRLTVT.

J is TRBJ2-2 and V is TRBV5-1; 10 bases agree with TRBD2. The V and J ends lost 2 bases and 8 bases, in that order; junction bases with no gene match: 6. The CDR3 is 15 amino acids. Germline V gene sequence: CDR1 SGHRS, CDR2 YFSETQ. CDR3 DNA: TGCGCCAGCAGCTTACAAGCGGGGGGGCCTGGGGAGCTGTTTTTT. This gives the protein CASSLQAGGPGELFF.

This sequence joins TRBV25-1 and TRBJ1-2, with D perhaps TRBD1 (6 bases). V was cut by 4 bases and J by 3 bases, with 12 bases left in between. Germline values: CDR1 MGHDK, CDR2 SYGVNS. CDR3 size: 14 residues. As DNA, the CDR3 is TGTGCCAGCAGTGGACAGGCTATTGACTATGGCTACACCTTC. Its protein is CASSGQAIDYGYTF.

This clone was counted between two and nine times. This chain uses TRBV18 with TRBJ2-2; a possible D gene is TRBD1 (5 bases). Trimming stripped 6 bases from V and 4 bases from J, with 15 bases between. The germline V gene has CDR1 KGHSH and CDR2 LQKENI. This CDR3 contains 15 residues. CDR3 loop: CASSSDRQGTGELFF. CDR3 bases: TGTGCCAGCTCCTCGGATCGGCAGGGCACCGGGGAGCTGTTTTTT. Together with reference TRBV18 and TRBJ2-2, the CDR3 gives the full variable domain: NAGVMQNPRHLVRRRGQEARLRCSPMKGHSHVYWYRQLPEEGLKFMVYLQKENIIDESGMPKERFSAEFPKEGPSILRIQQVVRGDSAAYFCASSSDRQGTGELFFGEGSRLTVL.

This clone was detected only a few times. The rearrangement links TRBV30 to TRBJ1-6; TRBD1 agrees at 10 bases. This CDR3 comprises 15 residues. CDR1 and CDR2 from the germline V gene are GTSNPN and SVGIG (reference sequence). V lost 3 bases, J lost 4 bases, and 3 bases stayed unmatched. Here the CDR3 reads CAWRGDRGYNSPLHF. The CDR3 DNA sequence: TGTGCCTGGAGGGGGGACAGGGGATATAATTCACCCCTCCACTTT. Full variable domain (missing parts from reference TRBV30 and TRBJ1-6): SQTIHQWPATLVQPVGSPLSLECTVEGTSNPNLYWYRQAAGRGLQLLFYSVGIGQISSEVPQNLSASRPQDRQFILSSKKLLLSDSGFYLCAWRGDRGYNSPLHFGNGTRLTVT.

The chain carries TRBV2 and TRBJ2-7, with 8 bases identical to TRBD1. Germline V gene sequence: CDR1 SNHLY, CDR2 FYNNEI. After removal of 3 bases from V and 4 bases from J, the junction contained 14 bases not matched to a gene. The CDR3 is 17 residues long. The CDR3 loop reads CASSDPGQATGGYEQYF. CDR3 coding DNA: TGTGCCAGCAGTGACCCGGGACAGGCGACCGGGGGATACGAGCAGTACTTC.

The chain employs TRBV10-2 and TRBJ2-7, with D tentatively TRBD2 (5 bases). The V end was cut by 4 bases, the J end by 0 bases, with 13 bases between. Germline V gene data show CDR1 as WSHSY and CDR2 as SAAADI. The CDR3 length is 15 residues. CDR3 sequence: CASSVGGLLSYEQYF. DNA of the CDR3: TGCGCCAGCAGTGTTGGTGGACTGCTCTCCTACGAGCAGTACTTC.

This clone was picked up a small number of times. The rearrangement uses TRBV7-2 and TRBJ2-1; 8 bases are a match to TRBD1. This CDR3 is 15 amino acids long. In germline, CDR1 is SGHTA, CDR2 FQGNSA. After removal of 2 bases from V and 5 bases from J, the junction contained 5 bases not matched to a gene. The CDR3 here is CASSLLGQVNNEQFF. Written as DNA, the CDR3 is TGTGCCAGCAGCTTACTGGGACAGGTAAACAATGAGCAGTTCTTC. Filled out from reference TRBV7-2 and TRBJ2-1, the complete variable domain reads GAGVSQSPSNKVTEKGKDVELRCDPISGHTALYWYRQSLGQGLEFLIYFQGNSAPDKSGLPSDRFSAERTGGSVSTLTIQRTQQEDSAVYLCASSLLGQVNNEQFFGPGTRLTVL.

The rearrangement uses TRBV7-2 and TRBJ1-2; 9 bases are a match to TRBD1. Per the germline V gene, CDR1 is SGHTA and CDR2 is FQGNSA. Unmatched junction bases numbered 5, after V lost 4 bases and J lost 2 bases. The length of the CDR3 is 15 residues. CDR3 loop: CASSSGDRANYGYTF. DNA of the CDR3: TGTGCCAGCAGCTCTGGGGACAGGGCAAACTATGGCTACACCTTC. The full variable domain, in which reference TRBV7-2 and TRBJ1-2 provide the parts outside the CDR3, is GAGVSQSPSNKVTEKGKDVELRCDPISGHTALYWYRQSLGQGLEFLIYFQGNSAPDKSGLPSDRFSAERTGGSVSTLTIQRTQQEDSAVYLCASSSGDRANYGYTFGSGTRLTVV.

The chain combines TRBV10-3 with TRBJ2-5; no firm D call. CDR3 length: 10 amino acids. From germline, CDR1 is ENHRY and CDR2 SYGVKD. The V end lost 8 bases, the J end lost 5 bases, and 6 bases lay between the germline ends. The CDR3 region is CAIGLETQYF. CDR3 DNA sequence: TGTGCCATCGGGCTGGAGACCCAGTACTTC.

To note about this clone: Other DNA sequences in the sample encode the same CDR3. This chain joins TRBV5-1 and TRBJ2-3; the match to TRBD1 covers 9 bases. The CDR3 has 16 residues. Germline V gives CDR1 SGHRS, CDR2 YFSETQ. J was trimmed by 0 bases and V by 0 bases; bases with no gene match: 2. The CDR3 sequence is CASSLAGQGSTDTQYF. The CDR3 DNA sequence: TGCGCCAGCAGCTTGGCGGGACAGGGTAGCACAGATACGCAGTATTTT.

Regarding this clone: Germline and junction disagree at one end, which may indicate a read error. The chain joins TRBV11-2 to TRBJ2-7, with D possibly TRBD2 on 6 matching bases. Germline V gives CDR1 SGHAT, CDR2 FQNNGV. The CDR3 length is 12 residues. CDR3 coding DNA: TGTGCCAGCAGCTTAGGGAAAACCTGGGAGGACTTC. It encodes CASSLGKTWEDF.

The genes are TRBV7-9 and TRBJ2-1; possible D gene TRBD2, 6 bases. Trimming left V 0 bases short and J 9 bases short, with 9 bases between. Germline lookup yields CDR1 SEHNR and CDR2 FQNEAQ (reference sequence). The CDR3 consists of 13 residues. CDR3 in DNA: TGTGCCAGCAGCTTAGCGGGGGGTGGTGAGCAGTTCTTC. Its protein is CASSLAGGGEQFF.

This clone has a single count. The CDR3 reads CASSLATRAGGGGDTQYF. DNA of the CDR3: TGTGCCAGCAGCTTAGCGACCAGGGCGGGGGGCGGTGGAGATACGCAGTATTTT. The rearrangement joins TRBV7-9 to TRBJ2-3; 8 bases line up with TRBD2. The CDR3 is 18 residues long. Unmatched junction bases numbered 13, after V lost 0 bases and J lost 5 bases. CDR1 and CDR2 (germline): SEHNR, FQNEAQ (reference sequence). Together with reference TRBV7-9 and TRBJ2-3, the CDR3 gives the full variable domain: DTGVSQNPRHKITKRGQNVTFRCDPISEHNRLYWYRQTLGQGPEFLTYFQNEAQLEKSRLLSDRFSAERPKGSFSTLEIQRTEQGDSAMYLCASSLATRAGGGGDTQYFGPGTRLTVL.